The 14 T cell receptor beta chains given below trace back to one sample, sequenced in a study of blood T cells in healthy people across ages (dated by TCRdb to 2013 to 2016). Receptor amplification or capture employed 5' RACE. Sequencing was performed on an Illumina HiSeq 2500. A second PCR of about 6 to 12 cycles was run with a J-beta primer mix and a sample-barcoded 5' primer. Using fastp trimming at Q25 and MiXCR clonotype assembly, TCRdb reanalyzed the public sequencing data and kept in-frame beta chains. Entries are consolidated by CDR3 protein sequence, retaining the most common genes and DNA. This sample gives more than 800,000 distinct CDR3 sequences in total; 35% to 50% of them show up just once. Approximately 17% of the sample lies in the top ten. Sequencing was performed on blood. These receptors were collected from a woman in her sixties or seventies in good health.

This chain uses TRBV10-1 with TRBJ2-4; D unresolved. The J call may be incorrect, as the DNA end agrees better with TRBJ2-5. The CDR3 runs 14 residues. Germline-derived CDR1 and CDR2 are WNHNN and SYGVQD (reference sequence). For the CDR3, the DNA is TGCGCCAGCAGTGAGTCAGCCCGGCCGGAGACCCAGTACTTC. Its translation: CASSESARPETQYF.

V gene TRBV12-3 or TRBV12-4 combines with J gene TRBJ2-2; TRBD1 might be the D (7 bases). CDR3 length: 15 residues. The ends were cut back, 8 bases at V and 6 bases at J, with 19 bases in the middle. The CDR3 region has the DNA TGTGCCAGCTCTGAAGGGGGCCGGGGGTCCGGGGAGCTGTTTTTT. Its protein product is CASSEGGRGSGELFF.

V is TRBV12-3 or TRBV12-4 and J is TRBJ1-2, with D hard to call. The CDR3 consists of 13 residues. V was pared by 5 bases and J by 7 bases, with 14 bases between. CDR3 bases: TGTGCCAGCAGTATAGGCGGTTCGGGTGGCTACACCTTC. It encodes CASSIGGSGGYTF.

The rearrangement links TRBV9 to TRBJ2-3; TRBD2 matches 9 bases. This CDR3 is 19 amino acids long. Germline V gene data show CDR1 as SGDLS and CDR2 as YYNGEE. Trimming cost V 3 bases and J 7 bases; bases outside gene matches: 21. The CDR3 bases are TGTGCCAGCAGCGGCCGTCAAGCCCAAGCGGGAGGCCGTTCTAATACGCAGTATTTT. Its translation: CASSGRQAQAGGRSNTQYF.

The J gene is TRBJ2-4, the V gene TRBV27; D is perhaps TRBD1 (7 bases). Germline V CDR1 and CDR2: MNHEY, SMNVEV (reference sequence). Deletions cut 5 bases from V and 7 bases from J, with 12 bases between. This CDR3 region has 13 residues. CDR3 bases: TGTGCCAGCAGTCAACAGGGGAGGAACATTCAGTACTTC. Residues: CASSQQGRNIQYF.

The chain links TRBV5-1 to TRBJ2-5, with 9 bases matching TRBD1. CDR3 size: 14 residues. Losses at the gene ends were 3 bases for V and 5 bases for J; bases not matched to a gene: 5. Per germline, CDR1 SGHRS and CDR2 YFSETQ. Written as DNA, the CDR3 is TGCGCCAGCAGCTACGGACAGGGGTTCGAGACCCAGTACTTC. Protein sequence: CASSYGQGFETQYF.

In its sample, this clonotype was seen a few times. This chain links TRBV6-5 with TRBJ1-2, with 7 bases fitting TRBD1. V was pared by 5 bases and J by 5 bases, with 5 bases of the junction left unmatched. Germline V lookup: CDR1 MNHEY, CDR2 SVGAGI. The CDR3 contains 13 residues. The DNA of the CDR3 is TGTGCCAGCAGTCTCCAGGGGGTTTATGGCTACACCTTC. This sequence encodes CASSLQGVYGYTF.

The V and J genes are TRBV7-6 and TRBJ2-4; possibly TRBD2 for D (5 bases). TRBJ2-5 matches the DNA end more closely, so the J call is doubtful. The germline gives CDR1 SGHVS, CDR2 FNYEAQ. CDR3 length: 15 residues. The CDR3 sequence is CASSLVSGLQETQYF. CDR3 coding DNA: TGTGCCAGCAGTCTTGTTAGTGGACTCCAAGAGACCCAGTACTTC.

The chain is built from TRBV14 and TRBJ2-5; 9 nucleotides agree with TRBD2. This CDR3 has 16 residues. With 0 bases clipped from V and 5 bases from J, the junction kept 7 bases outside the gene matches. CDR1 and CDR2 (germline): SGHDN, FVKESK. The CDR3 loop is CASSQDRGGRVETQYF. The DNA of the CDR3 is TGTGCCAGCAGCCAAGATCGTGGCGGGAGGGTTGAGACCCAGTACTTC.

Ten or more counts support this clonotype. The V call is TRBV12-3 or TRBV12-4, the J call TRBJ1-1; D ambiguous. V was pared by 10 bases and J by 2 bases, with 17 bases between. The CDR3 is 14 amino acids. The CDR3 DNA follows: TGTGCCACGTCGGGGTTCGGAGAAAACACTGAAGCTTTCTTT. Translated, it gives CATSGFGENTEAFF.

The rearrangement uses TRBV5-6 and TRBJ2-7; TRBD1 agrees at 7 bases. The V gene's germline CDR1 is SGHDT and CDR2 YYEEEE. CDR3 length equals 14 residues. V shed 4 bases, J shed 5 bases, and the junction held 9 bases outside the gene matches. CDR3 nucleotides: TGTGCCAGCAGCGGACCGGGACAGTGGGACGAGCAGTACTTC. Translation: CASSGPGQWDEQYF.

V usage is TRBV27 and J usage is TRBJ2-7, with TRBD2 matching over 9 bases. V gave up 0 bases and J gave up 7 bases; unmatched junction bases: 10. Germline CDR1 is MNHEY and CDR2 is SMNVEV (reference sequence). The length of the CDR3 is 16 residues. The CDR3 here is CASSLSRAGGAQEQYF. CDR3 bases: TGTGCCAGCAGTTTATCGAGGGCGGGAGGGGCGCAAGAGCAGTACTTC.

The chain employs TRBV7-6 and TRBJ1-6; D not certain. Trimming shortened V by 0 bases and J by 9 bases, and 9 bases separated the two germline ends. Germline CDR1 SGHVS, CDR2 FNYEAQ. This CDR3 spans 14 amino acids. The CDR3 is CASSLAPHGSPLHF. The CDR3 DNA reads TGTGCCAGCAGCTTAGCACCACACGGTTCACCCCTCCACTTT.

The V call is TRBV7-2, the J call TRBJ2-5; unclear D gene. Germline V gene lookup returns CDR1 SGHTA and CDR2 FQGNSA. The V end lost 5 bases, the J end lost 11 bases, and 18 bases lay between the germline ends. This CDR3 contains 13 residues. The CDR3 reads CASSAGRPNEQYF. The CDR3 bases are TGTGCCAGCAGCGCAGGACGGCCGAATGAGCAGTACTTC.